Sequencing of this T cell receptor (beta chain) was carried out in a study of T cell changes during pregnancy in multiple sclerosis. Clones were sequenced by immunoSEQ multiplex PCR, and TCRdb holds only the in-frame ones, with some missing. In the table there are tens of thousands of clones, just over 90% of which are singletons. The material sequenced was CD8+ T cells from peripheral blood mononuclear cells, taken after pregnancy. This clonotype originated in a female donor with multiple sclerosis, enrolled in a pregnancy study.

The CDR3 coding sequence is TGTGCCATCAACCCCGGCCCGGGACAGGGAGTACACACAGATACGCAGTATTTT. Translation gives CAINPGPGQGVHTDTQYF. The chain carries TRBV10-3 and TRBJ2-3; TRBD1 matches at 9 bases. CDR1 is ENHRY and CDR2 is SYGVKD in the germline V gene. The CDR3 is 18 residues long. V lost 7 bases to trimming and J lost 2 bases; unmatched junction nucleotides: 16.